These 26 T cell receptor beta chains came from one sample sequenced in a study of blood T cells in healthy people across ages. The authors ran a second PCR of roughly 6 to 12 cycles using a sample-barcoded 5' primer and a J-beta primer mix. TCRdb redid the calling of the 5' RACE reads with MiXCR, one entry per CDR3 protein. The table records 1.5 million to 2 million distinct CDR3 sequences, roughly 30% of them present only once. Material for sequencing was blood. The receptors originated from a woman aged 25 to 39 in good health.

This clonotype turned up a few times. The rearrangement links TRBV27 to TRBJ1-2, with D possibly TRBD1 on 6 matching bases. V lost 3 bases to trimming and J lost 3 bases, with 11 bases between them. This CDR3 has 14 amino acids. The germline V gene has CDR1 MNHEY and CDR2 SMNVEV (reference sequence). The CDR3 DNA follows: TGTGCCAGCAGTTTTTCCGGGGGCGACTATGGCTACACCTTC. Translation gives CASSFSGGDYGYTF.

This clonotype was detected only a few times. V is TRBV27 and J is TRBJ2-1, with TRBD2 matching 7 bases. The V gene end was trimmed by 3 bases and the J gene end by 3 bases; junction bases not matched to a gene: 5. The length of the CDR3 is 15 residues. Germline V gives CDR1 MNHEY, CDR2 SMNVEV (reference sequence). The CDR3 is CASSLTSSGYNEQFF. CDR3 DNA sequence: TGTGCCAGCAGTTTGACTTCTAGCGGCTACAATGAGCAGTTCTTC.

This clonotype was observed many times. This chain connects TRBV29-1 to TRBJ2-3; D gene uncertain. Trimming left V 4 bases short and J 7 bases short, with 12 bases between. Germline CDR1 and CDR2: SQVTM and ANQGSEA. This CDR3 is built from 12 residues. The CDR3 sequence: CSVAIPPYTQYF. The CDR3 region has the DNA TGCAGCGTTGCTATCCCCCCTTATACGCAGTATTTT.

On this clonotype: With a much larger clone just one base away, this may be a read error. Here the CDR3 DNA reads TGCAGTGCTAGAAATCCCCCAGATACGCAGTATTTT. Translating gives CSARNPPDTQYF. The chain employs TRBV20-1 and TRBJ2-3; no clear D. Germline V gives CDR1 DFQATT, CDR2 SNEGSKA (reference sequence). Trimming took off 2 bases at V and 4 bases at J, with 7 bases between the two ends. This CDR3 contains 12 residues.

J is TRBJ2-5 and V is TRBV20-1; 9 bases map to TRBD1. CDR1 DFQATT and CDR2 SNEGSKA come from the germline V gene (reference sequence). Trimming at V came to 3 bases and at J to 2 bases, leaving 10 bases not matched to a gene. The CDR3 loop spans 16 amino acids. CDR3 amino acids: CSARTNRGLYQETQYF. The DNA of the CDR3 is TGCAGTGCTAGGACCAACAGGGGGCTGTATCAAGAGACCCAGTACTTC.

The chain recombines TRBV7-9 with TRBJ2-3; no reliable D call. Trimming left V 4 bases short and J 6 bases short, with 8 bases between. Per the germline V gene, CDR1 is SEHNR and CDR2 is FQNEAQ (reference sequence). The CDR3 is 12 residues long. DNA for the CDR3: TGTGCCAGCAGCTGGGGATTGGATACGCAGTATTTT. Translated: CASSWGLDTQYF.

The chain has TRBV20-1 and TRBJ2-1, with TRBD2 matching over 12 bases. Germline loops: CDR1 DFQATT, CDR2 SNEGSKA (reference sequence). The CDR3 is 14 residues long. After removal of 7 bases from V and 5 bases from J, the junction contained 6 bases not matched to a gene. CDR3 coding DNA: TGCAGTGTTTCGCGGACTAGCGGGGACAATGAGCAGTTCTTC. Translation: CSVSRTSGDNEQFF.

The V and J genes are TRBV20-1 and TRBJ2-7; maybe TRBD2 (6 bases). The germline V gene has CDR1 DFQATT and CDR2 SNEGSKA (reference sequence). With 3 bases removed from V and 0 bases from J, the gap between germline ends came to 12 bases. This CDR3 comprises 14 residues. Written as DNA, the CDR3 is TGCAGTGCTAGGTCCGGGACTCACTCCTACGAGCAGTACTTC. It specifies CSARSGTHSYEQYF.

This clonotype was picked up a small number of times. The chain carries TRBV6-5 and TRBJ1-5; 8 bases agree with TRBD1. The CDR3 contains 14 residues. In germline, CDR1 is MNHEY, CDR2 SVGAGI. V lost 4 bases and J lost 6; bases outside the gene matches: 5. The CDR3 loop is CASSSPDRGQPQHF. DNA for the CDR3: TGTGCCAGCAGTTCCCCCGACAGGGGTCAGCCCCAGCATTTT.

J is TRBJ2-1 and V is TRBV7-9; no clear D. CDR1 SEHNR and CDR2 FQNEAQ come from the germline V gene (reference sequence). The CDR3 contains 11 residues. Trimming removed 1 base from V and 12 bases from J, with 7 bases in between. The CDR3 sequence: CASSLEVSQFF. The CDR3 bases are TGTGCCAGCAGCTTAGAAGTTTCGCAGTTCTTC.

This clonotype was picked up a small number of times. This chain links TRBV28 with TRBJ2-7; D is undetermined. Trimming removed 5 bases at V and 2 bases at J, with 13 bases between. The CDR3 loop spans 14 amino acids. Per germline, CDR1 MDHEN and CDR2 SYDVKM. This CDR3 is CASSQPPGTYEQYF. CDR3 nucleotide sequence: TGTGCCAGCAGTCAGCCCCCTGGGACCTACGAGCAGTACTTC.

In its sample, this clonotype was seen a few times. This chain links TRBV28 with TRBJ2-7, with D perhaps being TRBD1 or TRBD2 (5 bases each). The V and J ends lost 6 bases and 3 bases respectively, with 18 bases between them. The CDR3 runs to 15 residues. Germline CDR1 MDHEN, CDR2 SYDVKM. Here the CDR3 DNA reads TGTGCCAGCAGCCGCTCCGGGACCACCTACTACGAGCAGTACTTC. Encoded protein: CASSRSGTTYYEQYF.

This clonotype occurred once. One end of the junction does not line up with germline, which may come from a read error. The rearrangement uses TRBV25-1 and TRBJ2-1, with unresolved D. CDR1 and CDR2 (germline): MGHDK, SYGVNS. The CDR3 loop spans 16 amino acids. The DNA for the CDR3 is TGTGCCAGCGGTGAGCCACCCTGGACGGCTCTCAATGAGCAGTTCTTC. Amino acids: CASGEPPWTALNEQFF. The full variable domain, in which reference TRBV25-1 and TRBJ2-1 provide the parts outside the CDR3, is EADIYQTPRYLVIGTGKKITLECSQTMGHDKMYWYQQDPGMELHLIHYSYGVNSTEKGDLSSESTVSRIRTEHFPLTLESARPSHTSQYLCASGEPPWTALNEQFFGPGTRLTVL.

The chain has TRBV20-1 and TRBJ1-1, with TRBD1 identical over 9 bases. V trimming: 3 bases; J trimming: 1 base; junction bases outside the gene matches: 15. There are 18 residues in the CDR3. Germline lookup yields CDR1 DFQATT and CDR2 SNEGSKA (reference sequence). CDR3 in amino acids: CSASVFSGTGLANTEAFF. The CDR3 bases are TGCAGTGCTAGTGTCTTCTCCGGGACAGGGTTAGCGAACACTGAAGCTTTCTTT.

The V call is TRBV6-2 or TRBV6-3, the J call TRBJ2-3, with TRBD1 matching over 9 bases. After removal of 2 bases from V and 2 bases from J, the junction contained 5 bases not matched to a gene. CDR1 and CDR2 from the germline V gene are MNHEY and SVGEGT. This CDR3 is built from 16 residues. CDR3 loop: CASSYNGQGSTDTQYF. CDR3 nucleotides: TGTGCCAGCAGTTACAACGGACAGGGGTCCACAGATACGCAGTATTTT.

This clonotype was seen just once. This chain links TRBV21-1 with TRBJ2-1. TRBV21-1 represents a pseudogene. The CDR3 runs to 15 residues. The CDR3 DNA reads as TGTGCCAGCAGCAATCTGCAATTCTCCTACAATGAGCAGTTCTTC. It encodes CASSNLQFSYNEQFF.

This clonotype was recorded at least ten times. An end of the junction does not agree with germline; a read error may underlie this. The J gene is TRBJ2-1, the V gene TRBV9; a weak D match, TRBD1 (5 bases). Germline V gene lookup returns CDR1 SGDLS and CDR2 YYNGEE. The length of the CDR3 is 14 residues. CDR3 nucleotides: TGTGCCAGCAGCGTAGGGGGCTCCCACAATGAGCAGTTCTTC. Protein: CASSVGGSHNEQFF.

This chain uses TRBV7-2 with TRBJ2-1; unclear D gene. The V end was cut by 4 bases, the J end by 8 bases, with 9 bases between. There are 12 residues in the CDR3. Germline-derived CDR1 and CDR2 are SGHTA and FQGNSA. The CDR3 nucleotides read TGTGCCAGCAGCTCCTACACCGATGAGCAGTTCTTC. This encodes CASSSYTDEQFF.

V is TRBV12-3 or TRBV12-4 and J is TRBJ1-2; no definite D call. The CDR3 contains 14 residues. Deletions cut 3 bases from V and 3 bases from J, with 11 bases between. The CDR3 loop reads CASSFSGTYYGYTF. CDR3 DNA: TGTGCCAGCAGTTTTAGTGGCACATACTATGGCTACACCTTC.

This clonotype was picked up a small number of times. The chain employs TRBV7-2 and TRBJ2-1; 12 bases are a match to TRBD2. The V gene end was trimmed by 4 bases and the J gene end by 7 bases; junction bases not matched to a gene: 5. Germline V gene sequence: CDR1 SGHTA, CDR2 FQGNSA. This CDR3 has 15 amino acids. This CDR3 reads CASSYPLAGGNEQFF. Here the CDR3 DNA reads TGTGCCAGCAGCTACCCCCTAGCGGGGGGGAATGAGCAGTTCTTC.

This clonotype was observed a handful of times. The chain links TRBV20-1 to TRBJ1-2, with no clear D. This CDR3 has 12 residues. Per germline, CDR1 DFQATT and CDR2 SNEGSKA (reference sequence). V lost 3 bases to trimming and J lost 7 bases, with 12 bases between them. The CDR3: CSARGWLGGYTF. CDR3 sequence (DNA): TGCAGTGCTAGGGGGTGGCTGGGTGGCTACACCTTC.

Only a few counts were recorded for this clonotype. The chain carries TRBV6-6 and TRBJ2-7, with a possible D match to TRBD2 (7 bases). Germline-derived CDR1 and CDR2 are MNHNY and SVGAGI (reference sequence). The V end was cut by 3 bases, the J end by 4 bases, with 22 bases between. The CDR3 is 17 residues long. Here the CDR3 reads CASSYLGRGADPYEQYF. The CDR3 nucleotides are TGTGCCAGCAGTTATTTGGGCCGGGGGGCGGACCCTTACGAGCAGTACTTC.

This clonotype turned up a few times. V gene TRBV7-8 combines with J gene TRBJ2-3; TRBD2 matches 10 bases. Germline assignment: CDR1 SGHVS and CDR2 FQNEAQ. CDR3 length: 16 amino acids. The J segment lost 2 bases and the V segment lost 4 bases, leaving 6 bases of the junction unmatched. The DNA for the CDR3 is TGTGCCAGCAGCTCCATAGCGGGGGGCCTCACAGATACGCAGTATTTT. As protein: CASSSIAGGLTDTQYF.

The chain employs TRBV12-3 or TRBV12-4 and TRBJ1-2; no reliable D call. The CDR3 covers 14 residues. V lost 8 bases and J lost 0, with 13 bases in between. The CDR3 DNA is TGTGCCAGCGGTTCGGGAGATTCTAACTATGGCTACACCTTC. Translated: CASGSGDSNYGYTF.

The V gene is TRBV20-1, the J gene TRBJ1-5, with D hard to call. Germline V gene data show CDR1 as DFQATT and CDR2 as SNEGSKA (reference sequence). The CDR3 is 14 residues long. Trimming removed 5 bases from V and 0 bases from J, with 11 bases in between. The CDR3 sequence: CSAPTIHSNQPQHF. CDR3 bases: TGCAGTGCTCCGACTATTCATAGCAATCAGCCCCAGCATTTT.

V usage is TRBV20-1 and J usage is TRBJ1-4; D is ambiguous. Germline V gene lookup returns CDR1 DFQATT and CDR2 SNEGSKA (reference sequence). The CDR3 covers 14 residues. The germline V and J ends were trimmed by 3 bases and 8 bases, with 16 bases remaining between them. This CDR3 is CSASDPAGREKLFF. The CDR3 region has the DNA TGCAGTGCTAGTGATCCGGCGGGAAGGGAAAAACTGTTTTTT.